The 8 T cell receptor beta chains reported below all come from one sample, sequenced in a study of PD-1 blockade in mismatch repair-deficient tumors. Using immunoSEQ multiplex PCR, the repertoire was profiled, and TCRdb retains in-frame clones only, with some absent. The sample lists 49,000 or so clones, around 85% seen once, with about 8.3% in the top ten. Sequences were derived from peripheral blood, sampled approximately 18 weeks after starting pembrolizumab. The receptor set was obtained from an adult with mismatch repair-deficient cancer.

CDR3 nucleotide sequence: TGTGCCAGCAGCGTCCCCGGGGGGAATGAGCAGTTCTTC. Translation: CASSVPGGNEQFF. The chain employs TRBV9 and TRBJ2-1, with 7 bases fitting TRBD2. The length of the CDR3 is 13 residues. From germline, CDR1 is SGDLS and CDR2 YYNGEE. V shed 2 bases and J 7 bases; nucleotides not matched to a gene: 3.

This clone showed up just a few times. The V gene is TRBV12-5, the J gene TRBJ2-2; the D is unclear. The CDR3 contains 13 residues. Deletions cut 0 bases from V and 6 bases from J, with 5 bases between. Germline CDR1 is LGHNT and CDR2 is FRNRAP. The CDR3 loop is CASGLVRPGELFF. In nucleotides, the CDR3 is TGTGCTAGTGGTTTGGTACGTCCCGGGGAGCTGTTTTTT.

This chain uses TRBV6-1 with TRBJ1-2, with a tentative D call TRBD1 (5 bases). Germline V CDR1 and CDR2: MNHNS, SASEGT. The CDR3 sequence is 15 residues long. Trimming took off 6 bases at V and 4 bases at J, with 18 bases between the two ends. The CDR3 coding sequence is TGTGCCAGCAGCCCTGATCCCACTGGGGGCTATGGCTACACCTTC. It specifies CASSPDPTGGYGYTF.

The chain uses TRBV7-9 and TRBJ2-1, with D possibly TRBD2 on 5 matching bases. Germline V gives CDR1 SEHNR, CDR2 FQNEAQ (reference sequence). The V and J ends lost 1 base and 10 bases respectively, with 8 bases between them. The CDR3 runs to 12 residues. This CDR3 reads CASSLDSGEQFF. DNA of the CDR3: TGTGCCAGCAGCTTAGATTCGGGGGAGCAGTTCTTC.

The chain carries TRBV28 and TRBJ2-2, with 8 bases identical to TRBD1. The CDR3 runs to 18 residues. Germline assignment: CDR1 MDHEN and CDR2 SYDVKM. The J segment lost 1 base and the V segment lost 5 bases, leaving 12 bases of the junction unmatched. The chain's CDR3 is CASSPGTGLKLNTGELFF. Here the CDR3 DNA reads TGTGCCAGCAGTCCGGGGACAGGATTGAAGTTGAACACCGGGGAGCTGTTTTTT.

The chain couples TRBV7-9 to TRBJ2-7; 10 bases map to TRBD1. Germline loops: CDR1 SEHNR, CDR2 FQNEAQ (reference sequence). The CDR3 covers 14 residues. The V and J ends lost 4 bases and 4 bases, in that order; junction bases with no gene match: 4. The CDR3 region has the DNA TGTGCCAGCAGCTCGACAGGGGGCCTATACGAGCAGTACTTC. It specifies CASSSTGGLYEQYF.

The genes are TRBV6-6 and TRBJ1-2; 10 bases align to TRBD1. This CDR3 comprises 15 residues. Germline V gives CDR1 MNHNY, CDR2 SVGAGI (reference sequence). Germline trimming cut 6 bases from V and 0 bases from J; bases unmatched to any gene: 4. CDR3 bases: TGTGCCAGCAGCTTCGGGACAGGGGCTAACTATGGCTACACCTTC. Residues: CASSFGTGANYGYTF.

This clone was observed a few times. V and J are TRBV29-1 and TRBJ2-3; D not resolved. Germline values: CDR1 SQVTM, CDR2 ANQGSEA. V was trimmed by 0 bases and J by 2 bases, leaving 3 bases between them. This CDR3 has 12 residues. CDR3 sequence: CSVEEDTDTQYF. The CDR3 DNA follows: TGCAGCGTTGAAGAGGACACAGATACGCAGTATTTT.